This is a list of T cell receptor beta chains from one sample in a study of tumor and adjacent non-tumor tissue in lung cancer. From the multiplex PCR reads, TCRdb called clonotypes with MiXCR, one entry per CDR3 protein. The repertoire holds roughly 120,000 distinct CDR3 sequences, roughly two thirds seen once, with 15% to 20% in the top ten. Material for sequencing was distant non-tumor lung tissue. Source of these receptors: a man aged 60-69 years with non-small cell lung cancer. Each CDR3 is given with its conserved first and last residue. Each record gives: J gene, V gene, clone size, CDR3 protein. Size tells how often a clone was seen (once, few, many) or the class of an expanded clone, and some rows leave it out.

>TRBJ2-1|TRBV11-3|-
CASLEGLVGGPGNEQFF
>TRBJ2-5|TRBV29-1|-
CSIAGAQETQYF
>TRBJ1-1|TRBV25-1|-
CASRPEQGEGTEAFF
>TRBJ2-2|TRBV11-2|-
CASSFGQNTGELFF
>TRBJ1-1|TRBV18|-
CASSPNAENTEAFF
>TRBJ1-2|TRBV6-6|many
CASSFDRGGGYTF
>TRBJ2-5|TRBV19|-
CASSIGGSQETQYF
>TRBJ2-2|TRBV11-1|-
CASSLLGRGVGDLFF
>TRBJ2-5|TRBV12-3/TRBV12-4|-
CVSSPDGRIKESQYF
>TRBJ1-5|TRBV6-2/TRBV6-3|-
CASNYGRNSNQPQHF
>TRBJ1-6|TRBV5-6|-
CDSSLESGGSPLHF
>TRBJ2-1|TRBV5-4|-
CASSLASRRGHEQFF
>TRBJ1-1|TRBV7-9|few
CASSSNGQVGEAFF
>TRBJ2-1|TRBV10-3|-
CVTSDPGLAGGDEQFF
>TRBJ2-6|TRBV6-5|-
CASSHGQGKAGANAPTF
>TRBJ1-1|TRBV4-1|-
CASTQSGQPNTEAFF
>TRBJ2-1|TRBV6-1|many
CASNPTGGAPNEQFF
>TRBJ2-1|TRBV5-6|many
CASRSTGRNEQFF
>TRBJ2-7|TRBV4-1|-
CASSHDGRQGASPYEQYF
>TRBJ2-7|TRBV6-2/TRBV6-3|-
CASGSGTTYEQYF
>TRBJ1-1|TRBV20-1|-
CSDPPDRTEAFF
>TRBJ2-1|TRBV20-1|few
CSASRQGPQFF